These T cell receptor beta chains were read from a single sample in a study of blood T cell repertoires in COVID-19. Clones were read by immunoSEQ multiplex PCR, and TCRdb kept only the in-frame ones, dropping some. The sample includes about 320,000 clones, 70% to 90% seen only once; the top ten take approximately 5.3%. What was sequenced was PBMCs or T cells enriched from blood (not recorded which). The source is a woman in her twenties or thirties who had recovered from COVID-19. Both conserved end residues are part of each CDR3. The D gene is left open where the match is weak. The size entry is marked missing in some rows and otherwise reads once, few, many or a size class.

v_call: TRBV7-6; d_call: NA; clone_size: NA; j_call: TRBJ1-5; cdr3_nt: TGTGCCAGCAGCCCGGGTCCTCAGAATCAGCCCCAGCATTTT; cdr3_aa: CASSPGPQNQPQHF
v_call: TRBV9; d_call: NA; clone_size: NA; j_call: TRBJ1-1; cdr3_nt: TGTGCCAGCAGCGTAGGAATCGGGAACACTGAAGCTTTCTTT; cdr3_aa: CASSVGIGNTEAFF
v_call: TRBV21-1; d_call: NA; clone_size: NA; j_call: TRBJ2-5; cdr3_nt: TGTGCCAGCAGCTGCTTTAGTCTAGAGGAGACCCAGTACTTC; cdr3_aa: CASSCFSLEETQYF
v_call: TRBV29-1; d_call: TRBD1; clone_size: NA; j_call: TRBJ2-2; cdr3_nt: TGCAGCGTTGAAGGGGACAGGGTCGCCGGGGAGCTGTTTTTT; cdr3_aa: CSVEGDRVAGELFF
v_call: TRBV30; d_call: NA; clone_size: NA; j_call: TRBJ1-5; cdr3_nt: TGTGCCTGGAGTGTAGGGCAGGGAGGACAGCCCCAGCATTTT; cdr3_aa: CAWSVGQGGQPQHF
v_call: TRBV5-6; d_call: NA; clone_size: NA; j_call: TRBJ1-3; cdr3_nt: TGTGCCAGCAGCTTGGAAGGGGGAGTCTTTGGAAACACCATATATTTT; cdr3_aa: CASSLEGGVFGNTIYF
v_call: TRBV6-5; d_call: NA; clone_size: NA; j_call: TRBJ1-5; cdr3_nt: TGTGCCAGCAGCCCCCCGGCGTCGGGGCCCCAGCATTTT; cdr3_aa: CASSPPASGPQHF
v_call: TRBV11-3; d_call: TRBD1; clone_size: NA; j_call: TRBJ2-1; cdr3_nt: TGTGCCAGCAGCCCGCACAGGGGGAACAATGAGCAGTTCTTC; cdr3_aa: CASSPHRGNNEQFF
v_call: TRBV2; d_call: NA; clone_size: once; j_call: TRBJ1-1; cdr3_nt: TGTGCCAGCGGCCTGGACACTGAAGCTTTCTTT; cdr3_aa: CASGLDTEAFF
v_call: TRBV7-9; d_call: TRBD1; clone_size: few; j_call: TRBJ1-2; cdr3_nt: TGTGCCAGCAGCCACTGGGACAGGGTTAACTATGGCTACACCTTC; cdr3_aa: CASSHWDRVNYGYTF
v_call: TRBV12-3/TRBV12-4; d_call: NA; clone_size: NA; j_call: TRBJ1-6; cdr3_nt: TGTGCCAGCAGCCGAGGTTCACCCCTCCACTTT; cdr3_aa: CASSRGSPLHF
v_call: TRBV12-3/TRBV12-4; d_call: NA; clone_size: NA; j_call: TRBJ2-1; cdr3_nt: TGTGCCAGCAACCGAGGGGGATACAATGAGCAGTTCTTC; cdr3_aa: CASNRGGYNEQFF
v_call: TRBV3-1/TRBV3-2; d_call: NA; clone_size: NA; j_call: TRBJ1-2; cdr3_nt: TGTGCCAGCAGCCAAGATCTTGGGGGGGTCCGTGGCTACACCTTC; cdr3_aa: CASSQDLGGVRGYTF
v_call: TRBV30; d_call: TRBD2; clone_size: NA; j_call: TRBJ2-5; cdr3_nt: TGTGCCGCCCTGGGGGGGGAGACCCAGTACTTC; cdr3_aa: CAALGGETQYF
v_call: TRBV19; d_call: TRBD2; clone_size: NA; j_call: TRBJ2-7; cdr3_nt: TGTGCCAGTAGTATGACTAGCGGTTCCTACGAGCAGTACTTC; cdr3_aa: CASSMTSGSYEQYF
v_call: TRBV30; d_call: TRBD1; clone_size: NA; j_call: TRBJ1-6; cdr3_nt: TGTGCCTGGAGCCCGCTCGGGACAGGCGGAAGTTCACCCCTCCACTTT; cdr3_aa: CAWSPLGTGGSSPLHF
v_call: TRBV5-1; d_call: NA; clone_size: once; j_call: TRBJ1-3; cdr3_nt: TGCGCCAGCAGCTTTCAGGGGTCTGGTGGAAACACCATATATTTT; cdr3_aa: CASSFQGSGGNTIYF
v_call: TRBV4-3; d_call: TRBD1; clone_size: once; j_call: TRBJ2-1; cdr3_nt: TGCGCCAGCAGCCATCGAAGGACAGGCTCCTACAATGAGCAGTTCTTC; cdr3_aa: CASSHRRTGSYNEQFF
v_call: TRBV7-8; d_call: NA; clone_size: NA; j_call: TRBJ1-1; cdr3_nt: TGTGCCAGCAGCTTAGTTTCGTCGAACACTGAAGCTTTCTTT; cdr3_aa: CASSLVSSNTEAFF
v_call: TRBV5-8; d_call: NA; clone_size: NA; j_call: TRBJ1-2; cdr3_nt: TGTGCCAGCAGCTTCGCCAGCTATGGCTACACCTTC; cdr3_aa: CASSFASYGYTF
v_call: TRBV27; d_call: NA; clone_size: NA; j_call: TRBJ1-6; cdr3_nt: TGTGCCAGCAGTGGAGGGGCGAAGGTACCGGGGTCACCCCTCCACTTT; cdr3_aa: CASSGGAKVPGSPLHF
v_call: TRBV6-4; d_call: TRBD1; clone_size: NA; j_call: TRBJ1-1; cdr3_nt: TGTGCCAGCAGGGCACAGGGGAAAGTGTCTGAAGCTTTCTTT; cdr3_aa: CASRAQGKVSEAFF
v_call: TRBV5-1; d_call: TRBD1; clone_size: NA; j_call: TRBJ1-2; cdr3_nt: TGCGCCAGCAGCACACAAACACCGGGACAGGCCCCGTGGGGCTATGGCTACACCTTC; cdr3_aa: CASSTQTPGQAPWGYGYTF
v_call: TRBV5-1; d_call: TRBD1; clone_size: NA; j_call: TRBJ1-2; cdr3_nt: TGCGCCAGCAGCTTCGACAGGGGTGCGAGTGGCTACACCTTC; cdr3_aa: CASSFDRGASGYTF
v_call: TRBV19; d_call: NA; clone_size: NA; j_call: TRBJ2-7; cdr3_nt: TGTGCCAGCGACCGGGACAGCGGGGGCGAGCAGTACTTC; cdr3_aa: CASDRDSGGEQYF
v_call: TRBV1; d_call: NA; clone_size: NA; j_call: TRBJ2-7; cdr3_nt: TGCACCAGCAGCCAAGTCAGGGACACGAATCCCTACGAGCAGTACTTC; cdr3_aa: CTSSQVRDTNPYEQYF
v_call: TRBV9; d_call: TRBD2; clone_size: NA; j_call: TRBJ2-1; cdr3_nt: TGTGCCAGCAGCGTAGTGGTAGCGGGAAACAATGAGCAGTTCTTC; cdr3_aa: CASSVVVAGNNEQFF
v_call: TRBV27; d_call: TRBD1; clone_size: NA; j_call: TRBJ2-2; cdr3_nt: TGTGCCAGCACCACGGACAGGCGGGCCGGGGAGCTGTTTTTT; cdr3_aa: CASTTDRRAGELFF
v_call: TRBV2; d_call: TRBD1; clone_size: NA; j_call: TRBJ2-2; cdr3_nt: TGTGCCAGCAGTAGACAGGGGGGAAGGACCGGGGAGCTGTTTTTT; cdr3_aa: CASSRQGGRTGELFF
v_call: TRBV10-1; d_call: NA; clone_size: NA; j_call: TRBJ1-2; cdr3_nt: TGCGCCAGCAGTGAGACCAGGCCCCAAGGGGTGAACTATGGCTACACCTTC; cdr3_aa: CASSETRPQGVNYGYTF
v_call: TRBV4-1; d_call: NA; clone_size: NA; j_call: TRBJ2-7; cdr3_nt: TGCGCCAGCAGCCAAGCTTACAGGTCCCTCGAGCAGTACTTC; cdr3_aa: CASSQAYRSLEQYF
v_call: TRBV30; d_call: TRBD1; clone_size: NA; j_call: TRBJ1-3; cdr3_nt: TGTGCCTGGAGTCACAGGGGGCTCTCTGGAAACACCATATATTTT; cdr3_aa: CAWSHRGLSGNTIYF
v_call: TRBV19; d_call: NA; clone_size: NA; j_call: TRBJ1-2; cdr3_nt: TGTGCCAGTATAGACCAGGGTCGTTATGGCTACACCTTC; cdr3_aa: CASIDQGRYGYTF
v_call: TRBV7-8; d_call: NA; clone_size: once; j_call: TRBJ2-1; cdr3_nt: TGTGCCAGCAGCAATGAGTTACGCCTCTACAATGAGCAGTTCTTC; cdr3_aa: CASSNELRLYNEQFF
v_call: TRBV5-5; d_call: NA; clone_size: NA; j_call: TRBJ2-2; cdr3_nt: TGTGCCAGCAGGAACACAGGGAACACCGGGGAGCTGTTTTTT; cdr3_aa: CASRNTGNTGELFF
v_call: TRBV6-6; d_call: NA; clone_size: NA; j_call: TRBJ2-1; cdr3_nt: TGTGCCATCCGAGCATCTAGCGCCAATGAGCAGTTCTTC; cdr3_aa: CAIRASSANEQFF
v_call: TRBV5-1; d_call: NA; clone_size: few; j_call: TRBJ1-1; cdr3_nt: TGCGCCAGCAGCTTGGACGGGGTGAACACTGAAGCTTTCTTT; cdr3_aa: CASSLDGVNTEAFF
v_call: TRBV30; d_call: NA; clone_size: NA; j_call: TRBJ1-2; cdr3_nt: TGTGCCTGGAGTGTAGGCAGGGAACACTATGGCTACACCTTC; cdr3_aa: CAWSVGREHYGYTF
v_call: TRBV27; d_call: NA; clone_size: NA; j_call: TRBJ1-5; cdr3_nt: TGTGCCAGCAGTTTCCTCAGAAATCAGCCCCAGCATTTT; cdr3_aa: CASSFLRNQPQHF
v_call: TRBV30; d_call: TRBD1; clone_size: NA; j_call: TRBJ1-2; cdr3_nt: TGTGCCGGGGGGACAGCCGCTAACTATGGCTACACCTTC; cdr3_aa: CAGGTAANYGYTF
v_call: TRBV5-1; d_call: TRBD1; clone_size: NA; j_call: TRBJ2-1; cdr3_nt: TGCGCCAGCAGGGGACAGCACAGGGATGAGCAGTTCTTC; cdr3_aa: CASRGQHRDEQFF
v_call: TRBV23-1; d_call: NA; clone_size: NA; j_call: TRBJ2-4; cdr3_nt: TGCGCCAGCAGTGCGCGCAAGGGGACGGGGGTGATAGGCAAAAACATTCAGTACTTC; cdr3_aa: CASSARKGTGVIGKNIQYF
v_call: TRBV18; d_call: TRBD1; clone_size: NA; j_call: TRBJ2-1; cdr3_nt: TGTGCCAGCTCACCTGGGGGACAGGGATTGCATGAGCAGTTCTTC; cdr3_aa: CASSPGGQGLHEQFF
v_call: TRBV5-1; d_call: TRBD1; clone_size: NA; j_call: TRBJ1-1; cdr3_nt: TGCGCCAGCAGCTTGACAGGGGGAAGTGGCACTGAAGCTTTCTTT; cdr3_aa: CASSLTGGSGTEAFF
v_call: TRBV5-1; d_call: TRBD1; clone_size: NA; j_call: TRBJ1-2; cdr3_nt: TGCGCCAGCAGCTTGGAAGGGACAGCATATGGCTACACCTTC; cdr3_aa: CASSLEGTAYGYTF
v_call: TRBV19; d_call: TRBD1; clone_size: NA; j_call: TRBJ1-2; cdr3_nt: TGTGCCAGTAGTTCCCGGGACAGGGGGCTAATGGGTGGCTACACCTTC; cdr3_aa: CASSSRDRGLMGGYTF
v_call: TRBV27; d_call: TRBD1; clone_size: NA; j_call: TRBJ1-1; cdr3_nt: TGTGCCAGCAGTCCCCGACAGGGGCAGTGGGACACTGAAGCTTTCTTT; cdr3_aa: CASSPRQGQWDTEAFF
v_call: TRBV7-3; d_call: TRBD1; clone_size: NA; j_call: TRBJ1-6; cdr3_nt: TGTGCCAGCAGCTTAACGAGCCCCGGGACAGGGGGCTCACCCCTCCACTTT; cdr3_aa: CASSLTSPGTGGSPLHF
v_call: TRBV6-2/TRBV6-3; d_call: TRBD1; clone_size: NA; j_call: TRBJ1-5; cdr3_nt: TGTGCCAGCAGTAAGGGGGCACGTACCATACCCAATCAGCCCCAGCATTTT; cdr3_aa: CASSKGARTIPNQPQHF
v_call: TRBV19; d_call: NA; clone_size: NA; j_call: TRBJ1-1; cdr3_nt: TGTGCCAGTACCTTACACACGAACACTGAAGCTTTCTTT; cdr3_aa: CASTLHTNTEAFF
v_call: TRBV19; d_call: NA; clone_size: NA; j_call: TRBJ1-6; cdr3_nt: TGTGCCAGTACCGTAGTTGGGGGGAATTCACCCCTCCACTTT; cdr3_aa: CASTVVGGNSPLHF
v_call: TRBV2; d_call: TRBD1; clone_size: NA; j_call: TRBJ1-4; cdr3_nt: TGTGCCAGCAGAGAGGGGGCAGCTAATGAAAAACTGTTTTTT; cdr3_aa: CASREGAANEKLFF
v_call: TRBV3-1/TRBV3-2; d_call: NA; clone_size: NA; j_call: TRBJ2-7; cdr3_nt: TGTGCCAGCAGCCAAGGTCCGGGACAAGGGACCTACGAGCAGTACTTC; cdr3_aa: CASSQGPGQGTYEQYF
v_call: TRBV5-4; d_call: TRBD2; clone_size: NA; j_call: TRBJ2-1; cdr3_nt: TGTGCCAGCAGCTTCCTAGCGGGGGGGCCAAATGAGCAGTTCTTC; cdr3_aa: CASSFLAGGPNEQFF
v_call: TRBV5-1; d_call: TRBD1; clone_size: NA; j_call: TRBJ2-7; cdr3_nt: TGCGCCAGCAGCTTGAACCCGACAGGGGGGGGAGTGGCCTACGAGCAGTACTTC; cdr3_aa: CASSLNPTGGGVAYEQYF
v_call: TRBV11-2; d_call: TRBD2; clone_size: NA; j_call: TRBJ2-7; cdr3_nt: TGTGCCAGCAGCTTCGGCGCGGGGGCCTACGAGCAGTACTTC; cdr3_aa: CASSFGAGAYEQYF